This T cell receptor (beta chain) is drawn from a study of blood T cell repertoires in COVID-19. Across the study: Some COVID-19 samples were acute and others convalescent; all came from the United States, Italy and Spain.

The junction had 9 bases not matched to a gene; V was cut back by 4 bases and J by 4 bases. Germline V lookup: CDR1 SGHTA, CDR2 FQGNSA. The CDR3 spans 16 residues. Seattle enrolled patients during active infection and tracked them longitudinally. Method: immunoSEQ multiplex PCR; TCRdb's copy keeps in-frame clones and lacks some. This sample yields about 300,000 clones, of which around nine tenths are seen a single time; over 1.5% belongs to the top ten. The chain employs TRBV7-2 and TRBJ1-1; TRBD1 matches at 10 bases. What was sequenced was peripheral blood. This clonotype originated in a woman in her thirties with COVID-19, enrolled during active disease. The CDR3 DNA reads as TGTGCCAGCAGCTCCGAGGGACAGGGGTCGGGCACTGAAGCTTTCTTT. This translates into CASSSEGQGSGTEAFF.